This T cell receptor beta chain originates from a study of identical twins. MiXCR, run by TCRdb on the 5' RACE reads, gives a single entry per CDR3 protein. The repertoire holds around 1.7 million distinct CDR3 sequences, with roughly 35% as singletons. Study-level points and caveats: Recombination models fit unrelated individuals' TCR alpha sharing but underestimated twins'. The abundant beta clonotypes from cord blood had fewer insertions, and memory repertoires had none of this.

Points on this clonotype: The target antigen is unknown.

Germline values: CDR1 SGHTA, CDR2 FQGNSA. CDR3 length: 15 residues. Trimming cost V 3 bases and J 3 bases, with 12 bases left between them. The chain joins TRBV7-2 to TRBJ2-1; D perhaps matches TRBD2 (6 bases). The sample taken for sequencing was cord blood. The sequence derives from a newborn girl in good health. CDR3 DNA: TGTGCCAGCAGCTTTTTGACTAGATTCTACAATGAGCAGTTCTTC. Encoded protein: CASSFLTRFYNEQFF.